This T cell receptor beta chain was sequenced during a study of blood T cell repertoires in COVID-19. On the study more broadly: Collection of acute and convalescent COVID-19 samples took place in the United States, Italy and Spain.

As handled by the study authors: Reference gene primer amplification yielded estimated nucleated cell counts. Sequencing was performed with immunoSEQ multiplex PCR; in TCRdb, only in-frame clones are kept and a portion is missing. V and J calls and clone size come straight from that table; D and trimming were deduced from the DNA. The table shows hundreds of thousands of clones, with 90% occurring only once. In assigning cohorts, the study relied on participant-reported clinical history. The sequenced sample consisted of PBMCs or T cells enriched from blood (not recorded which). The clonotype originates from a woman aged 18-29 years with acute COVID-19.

The CDR3: CAWMYGLKGSGDGELFF. CDR3 bases: TGTGCCTGGATGTACGGGCTCAAGGGCTCCGGGGACGGGGAGCTGTTTTTT. The chain combines TRBV30 with TRBJ2-2, with a possible D match to TRBD2 (5 bases). Germline CDR1 GTSNPN, CDR2 SVGIG (reference sequence). The CDR3 has 17 amino acids. V was shortened by 4 bases and J by 7 bases, with 25 bases between the two germline ends.